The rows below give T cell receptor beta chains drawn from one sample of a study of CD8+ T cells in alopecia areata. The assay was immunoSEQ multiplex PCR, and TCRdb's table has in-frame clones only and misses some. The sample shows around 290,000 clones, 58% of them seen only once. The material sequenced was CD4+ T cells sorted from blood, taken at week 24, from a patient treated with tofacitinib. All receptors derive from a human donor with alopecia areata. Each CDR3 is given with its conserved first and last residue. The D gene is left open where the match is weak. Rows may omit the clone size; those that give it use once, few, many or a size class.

CDR3: CASSQDGGTYYSGNTIYF
DNA: TGCGCCAGCAGCCAAGATGGGGGGACTTACTACTCTGGAAACACCATATATTTT
J: TRBJ1-3
D: .
size: .
V: TRBV4-3

CDR3: CASSFMSGTGVPYEQYF
DNA: TGTGCCAGCAGTTTCATGTCCGGGACAGGGGTCCCCTACGAGCAGTACTTC
J: TRBJ2-7
D: TRBD1
size: once
V: TRBV27

CDR3: CASSLLGSSYEQYF
DNA: TGTGCCAGCAGTCTACTAGGGTCCTCCTACGAGCAGTACTTC
J: TRBJ2-7
D: .
size: many
V: TRBV6-1

CDR3: CASSPTRTSGLTDTQYF
DNA: TGCGCCAGCAGCCCGACCAGGACTAGCGGTCTCACAGATACGCAGTATTTT
J: TRBJ2-3
D: TRBD2
size: once
V: TRBV5-1

CDR3: CASSIGGNTNYGYTF
DNA: TGTGCCAGCAGCATTGGGGGAAATACAAACTATGGCTACACCTTC
J: TRBJ1-2
D: .
size: once
V: TRBV6-5

CDR3: CASSEGLALGVDTQYF
DNA: TGCGCCAGCAGCGAAGGACTAGCCCTGGGGGTCGATACGCAGTATTTT
J: TRBJ2-3
D: TRBD2
size: .
V: TRBV5-1

CDR3: CASKRLAGDEQYF
DNA: TGTGCCAGCAAGAGGCTAGCGGGGGACGAGCAGTACTTC
J: TRBJ2-7
D: TRBD2
size: .
V: TRBV2

CDR3: CASSDSRANYEQYF
DNA: TGTGCCAGCAGTGATTCCAGGGCTAATTACGAGCAGTACTTC
J: TRBJ2-7
D: .
size: .
V: TRBV2

CDR3: CASSLDRDYEQYF
DNA: TGTGCCAGCAGTCTCGACAGGGACTACGAGCAGTACTTC
J: TRBJ2-7
D: TRBD1
size: few
V: TRBV6-6

CDR3: CASSPRDSLGADTQYF
DNA: TGTGCCAGCAGCCCCCGAGACTCCCTTGGGGCAGATACGCAGTATTTT
J: TRBJ2-3
D: .
size: .
V: TRBV7-9

CDR3: CSVERGWRETQYF
DNA: TGCAGCGTTGAGAGGGGATGGCGAGAGACCCAGTACTTC
J: TRBJ2-5
D: .
size: .
V: TRBV29-1

CDR3: CASSYEGTGNTEAFF
DNA: TGTGCCAGCAGTTACGAGGGGACAGGGAACACTGAAGCTTTCTTT
J: TRBJ1-1
D: TRBD1
size: .
V: TRBV6-5

CDR3: CASSIGSNSPLHF
DNA: TGTGCCAGTAGTATTGGGAGTAATTCACCCCTCCACTTT
J: TRBJ1-6
D: .
size: .
V: TRBV19

CDR3: CASSWGLDGSELFF
DNA: TGTGCCAGCAGCTGGGGACTGGATGGTTCGGAGCTGTTTTTT
J: TRBJ2-2
D: .
size: few
V: TRBV7-9

CDR3: CLVRGVYGYTF
DNA: TGCCTGGTGAGAGGGGTCTATGGCTACACCTTC
J: TRBJ1-2
D: .
size: few
V: TRBV28

CDR3: CASSYAETGHGAGYTF
DNA: TGTGCCAGCAGTTACGCAGAGACAGGGCACGGAGCTGGCTACACCTTC
J: TRBJ1-2
D: TRBD1
size: .
V: TRBV6-6

CDR3: CASSLAPANTEAFF
DNA: TGTGCCAGCAGCTTAGCCCCAGCCAACACTGAAGCTTTCTTT
J: TRBJ1-1
D: .
size: .
V: TRBV7-2

CDR3: CASSLGNPGYGYTF
DNA: TGTGCCAGCAGCTTAGGGAATCCAGGGTATGGCTACACCTTC
J: TRBJ1-2
D: .
size: .
V: TRBV13

CDR3: CASSEWTGASYF
DNA: TGTGCCAGCAGTGAATGGACAGGGGCCAGCTATTTT
J: TRBJ2-3
D: TRBD1
size: .
V: TRBV2

CDR3: CASSVGTIKLTDTQYF
DNA: TGTGCCAGCAGTGTCGGGACTATCAAGTTAACAGATACGCAGTATTTT
J: TRBJ2-3
D: TRBD2
size: .
V: TRBV6-1

CDR3: CASSQIADTQYF
DNA: TGCGCCAGCAGCCAAATTGCAGATACGCAGTATTTT
J: TRBJ2-3
D: .
size: .
V: TRBV4-1

CDR3: CASCGGRQETQYF
DNA: TGTGCCAGCTGCGGGGGGAGACAAGAGACCCAGTACTTC
J: TRBJ2-5
D: TRBD2
size: .
V: TRBV2

CDR3: CASTYRWDTEAFF
DNA: TGTGCCAGCACTTACCGTTGGGACACTGAAGCTTTCTTT
J: TRBJ1-1
D: .
size: .
V: TRBV27

CDR3: CASSFPAGGSYEQYF
DNA: TGTGCCAGCAGCTTTCCAGCAGGGGGCTCCTACGAGCAGTACTTC
J: TRBJ2-7
D: TRBD1
size: few
V: TRBV7-9

CDR3: CAWSVQGAGNTIYF
DNA: TGTGCCTGGAGTGTACAGGGGGCTGGAAACACCATATATTTT
J: TRBJ1-3
D: TRBD1
size: few
V: TRBV30

CDR3: CASSQESVTGLWGYTF
DNA: TGCGCCAGCAGCCAAGAGTCCGTGACAGGGCTCTGGGGCTACACCTTC
J: TRBJ1-2
D: TRBD1
size: few
V: TRBV4-3

CDR3: CASSLYLEQFF
DNA: TGTGCCAGCAGCTTATACCTTGAGCAGTTCTTC
J: TRBJ2-1
D: .
size: few
V: TRBV7-9

CDR3: CASSFRDRGLSGANVLTF
DNA: TGTGCCAGCAGCTTTAGGGACAGGGGGCTCTCTGGGGCCAACGTCCTGACTTTC
J: TRBJ2-6
D: TRBD1
size: .
V: TRBV5-4

CDR3: CSVAGRMNTEAFF
DNA: TGCAGCGTTGCCGGACGGATGAACACTGAAGCTTTCTTT
J: TRBJ1-1
D: .
size: .
V: TRBV29-1

CDR3: CTWSSGDTGELFF
DNA: TGTACCTGGAGTTCGGGGGACACCGGGGAGCTGTTTTTT
J: TRBJ2-2
D: .
size: .
V: TRBV30

CDR3: CASSVRDYGYTF
DNA: TGTGCCAGCAGCGTTAGGGACTATGGCTACACCTTC
J: TRBJ1-2
D: .
size: once
V: TRBV13

CDR3: CASRSQGVTEAFF
DNA: TGTGCCAGCAGGTCGCAGGGGGTCACTGAAGCTTTCTTT
J: TRBJ1-1
D: TRBD1
size: .
V: TRBV7-9

CDR3: CAWSKPVQKLFF
DNA: TGTGCCTGGAGCAAACCTGTGCAAAAACTGTTTTTT
J: TRBJ1-4
D: .
size: .
V: TRBV30

CDR3: CASSPFGTSGGEETQYF
DNA: TGTGCCAGCAGTCCTTTCGGGACTAGCGGGGGGGAAGAGACCCAGTACTTC
J: TRBJ2-5
D: TRBD2
size: .
V: TRBV28

CDR3: CAWSVAVDTQYF
DNA: TGTGCCTGGAGTGTGGCGGTAGATACGCAGTATTTT
J: TRBJ2-3
D: .
size: few
V: TRBV30

CDR3: CASSSAGGTYNEQFF
DNA: TGTGCCAGCAGCTCGGCGGGGGGAACCTACAATGAGCAGTTCTTC
J: TRBJ2-1
D: TRBD2
size: .
V: TRBV5-4

CDR3: CASSEDVHPSNTGELFF
DNA: TGTGCCAGCAGTGAAGACGTACACCCGTCGAACACCGGGGAGCTGTTTTTT
J: TRBJ2-2
D: .
size: .
V: TRBV25-1

CDR3: CAWRLSGTPAYEQYF
DNA: TGTGCCTGGAGGTTGAGCGGGACACCGGCCTACGAGCAGTACTTC
J: TRBJ2-7
D: .
size: .
V: TRBV30

CDR3: CAWASLGGADTQYF
DNA: TGTGCCTGGGCCTCGCTAGGAGGGGCAGATACGCAGTATTTT
J: TRBJ2-3
D: .
size: .
V: TRBV30

CDR3: CASSSGPYGYTF
DNA: TGTGCCAGCAGTTCGGGCCCCTATGGCTACACCTTC
J: TRBJ1-2
D: .
size: .
V: TRBV28

CDR3: CASSPRRAGGHTGELFF
DNA: TGTGCCAGCAGCCCGCGGCGGGCGGGGGGGCACACCGGGGAGCTGTTTTTT
J: TRBJ2-2
D: TRBD2
size: .
V: TRBV7-9

CDR3: CASSVASTRDIQYF
DNA: TGTGCCAGCAGTGTAGCGTCTACACGGGACATTCAGTACTTC
J: TRBJ2-4
D: .
size: .
V: TRBV6-5

CDR3: CASSVGDNPSYEQYF
DNA: TGTGCCAGCAGCGTAGGGGACAACCCCTCCTACGAGCAGTACTTC
J: TRBJ2-7
D: .
size: .
V: TRBV9

CDR3: CASSVMHLRNSPLHF
DNA: TGTGCCAGCAGCGTAATGCACTTAAGGAATTCACCCCTCCACTTT
J: TRBJ1-6
D: .
size: .
V: TRBV9

CDR3: CAIKGQGHETQYF
DNA: TGTGCCATCAAGGGACAGGGGCACGAGACCCAGTACTTC
J: TRBJ2-5
D: TRBD1
size: once
V: TRBV10-3